Presented here are 5 T cell receptor beta chains from one specimen sequenced in a study of PD-1 blockade in mismatch repair-deficient tumors (dated by TCRdb to 2016 to 2017). The library relied on the immunoSEQ multiplex PCR assay. In its TCRdb copy, this immuneACCESS table keeps in-frame sequences only and misses some clones. Where compared with another copy, unresolved V genes explain less than half of these, and the others have no known cause. The sample has some 120,000 clones on record, approximately 91% of them singletons. Together, the top ten hold roughly 10% of the sample. The sequenced sample was peripheral blood, obtained approximately 72 weeks after starting pembrolizumab. The receptors here all came from an adult with mismatch repair-deficient cancer.

This clone was seen once. V gene TRBV7-9 combines with J gene TRBJ2-7; 8 nucleotides agree with TRBD1. There are 16 residues in the CDR3. The germline V gene encodes CDR1 SEHNR and CDR2 FQNEAQ (reference sequence). With 4 bases clipped from V and 3 bases from J, the junction kept 11 bases outside the gene matches. The CDR3 sequence: CASSSTRTGWYYEQYF. The CDR3 bases are TGTGCCAGCAGCTCCACACGGACAGGGTGGTACTACGAGCAGTACTTC.

V is TRBV30 and J is TRBJ2-2; 11 bases fit TRBD2. The germline V gene has CDR1 GTSNPN and CDR2 SVGIG (reference sequence). With 1 base clipped from V and 0 bases from J, the junction kept 13 bases outside the gene matches. The CDR3 has 20 residues. CDR3 in amino acids: CAWSAYVGLAGVTNTGELFF. The DNA for the CDR3 is TGTGCCTGGAGTGCGTACGTAGGACTAGCGGGTGTGACGAACACCGGGGAGCTGTTTTTT.

The chain couples TRBV7-9 to TRBJ2-6; perhaps D is TRBD1 or TRBD2 (5 bases each). Trimming removed 4 bases at V and 2 bases at J, with 9 bases between. This CDR3 contains 15 residues. Germline assignment: CDR1 SEHNR and CDR2 FQNEAQ (reference sequence). CDR3 loop: CASSSQGAGANVLTF. CDR3 coding DNA: TGTGCCAGCAGCTCTCAGGGAGCTGGGGCCAACGTCCTGACTTTC.

The chain employs TRBV21-1 and TRBJ2-1; the tabulated D call, TRBD2, remains unverified against the DNA. TRBV21-1 is marked as a pseudogene. CDR3 length equals 18 residues. This CDR3 reads CASSNGNVGSRSYNEQFF. Here the CDR3 DNA reads TGTGCCAGCAGCAATGGTAACGTCGGGAGTAGGTCCTACAATGAGCAGTTCTTC.

The chain combines TRBV4-2 with TRBJ2-7, with TRBD1 matching 9 bases. In germline, CDR1 is LGHNA, CDR2 YNFKEQ. This CDR3 contains 15 residues. Trimming at V came to 3 bases and at J to 4 bases, leaving 7 bases not matched to a gene. The CDR3 loop is CASSQLPGQGYEQYF. For the CDR3, the DNA is TGTGCCAGCAGCCAGCTTCCGGGACAGGGATACGAGCAGTACTTC.